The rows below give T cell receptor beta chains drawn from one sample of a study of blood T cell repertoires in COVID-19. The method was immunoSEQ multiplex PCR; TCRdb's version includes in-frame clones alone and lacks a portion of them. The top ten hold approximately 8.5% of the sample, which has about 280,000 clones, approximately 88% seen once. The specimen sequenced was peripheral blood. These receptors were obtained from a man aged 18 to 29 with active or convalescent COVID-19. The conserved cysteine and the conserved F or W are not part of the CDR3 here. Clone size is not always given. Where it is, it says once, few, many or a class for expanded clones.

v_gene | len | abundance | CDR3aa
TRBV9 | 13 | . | ASSVEAGAYNEQF
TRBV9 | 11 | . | ASSLRGVGEAF
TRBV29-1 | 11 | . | SVEGDSGETQY
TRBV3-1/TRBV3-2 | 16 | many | ASSLDFRQGEGLDTQY
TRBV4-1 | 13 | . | ASSQDPGTGDEQY
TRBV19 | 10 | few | ASSYSNQPQH
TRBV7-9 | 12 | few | ASRKDNNNYGYT
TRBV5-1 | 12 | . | ASSLRGAGNEQF
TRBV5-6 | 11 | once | ASSPGTGGRAF
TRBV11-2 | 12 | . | ASSLEQGGRKLF
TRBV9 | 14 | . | ASSAPRGGGHNEQF
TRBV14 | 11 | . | ASSGDSFYGYT
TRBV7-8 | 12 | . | ASSPSTSNQPQH
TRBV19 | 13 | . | ASSIDSYSNQPQH
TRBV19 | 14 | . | ASSIGTGGGTDTQY
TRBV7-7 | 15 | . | ASMTSGGLQNTGELF
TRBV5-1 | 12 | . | ASSLPGQGYEQY